The 16 T cell receptor beta chains reported below all come from one sample, sequenced in a study of blood T cells in healthy people across ages. Alongside a J-beta primer mix, a sample-barcoded 5' primer served in a second PCR lasting about 7 to 12 cycles. TCRdb independently ran MiXCR on the 5' RACE reads; one entry per CDR3 protein. This sample has under 2,000,000 distinct CDR3 sequences, with less than 50% found just once. The sample taken for sequencing was blood. The source is a woman between 35 and 50 years old in good health.

This clonotype occurred a few times. This chain connects TRBV9 to TRBJ2-6; D perhaps matches TRBD1 (5 bases). Germline lookup yields CDR1 SGDLS and CDR2 YYNGEE. V dropped 3 bases and J dropped 0 bases, with 10 bases sitting between them. The CDR3 covers 16 residues. The CDR3 protein is CASSGQKSSGANVLTF. The CDR3 DNA reads TGTGCCAGCAGCGGACAGAAGAGCTCTGGGGCCAACGTCCTGACTTTC.

The chain employs TRBV20-1 and TRBJ2-1; 16 nucleotides agree with TRBD2. J was trimmed by 6 bases and V by 5 bases; bases with no gene match: 7. In germline, CDR1 is DFQATT, CDR2 SNEGSKA (reference sequence). This CDR3 comprises 16 residues. The CDR3 here is CSAWGGTSGGANEQFF. The CDR3 DNA sequence: TGCAGTGCTTGGGGCGGGACTAGCGGGGGGGCCAATGAGCAGTTCTTC.

As for this clonotype: The junction and the germline gene differ at one end; a read error may be behind it. The rearrangement links TRBV5-1 to TRBJ2-3; tentatively, D is TRBD2 (5 bases). The CDR3 is 13 residues long. Germline V lookup: CDR1 SGHRS, CDR2 YFSETQ. The CDR3 protein is CASSPGGADKQYF. DNA of the CDR3: TGCGCCAGCAGCCCTGGAGGCGCAGATAAGCAGTATTTT.

V and J are TRBV20-1 and TRBJ1-5; D call uncertain. CDR1 and CDR2 (germline): DFQATT, SNEGSKA (reference sequence). V lost 1 base, J lost 7 bases, and 11 bases lay in between. CDR3 length equals 13 residues. CDR3 residues: CSARGGGGQPQHF. The CDR3 bases are TGCAGTGCTAGAGGCGGCGGAGGCCAGCCCCAGCATTTT.

This clonotype was seen a few times. This sequence joins TRBV20-1 and TRBJ2-5; D perhaps matches TRBD2 (5 bases). Germline V gives CDR1 DFQATT, CDR2 SNEGSKA (reference sequence). CDR3 length: 13 amino acids. V was cut by 6 bases and J by 1 base, with 12 bases left in between. CDR3 loop: CSAAGLIQETQYF. CDR3 coding DNA: TGCAGTGCCGCCGGACTGATCCAAGAGACCCAGTACTTC.

The V call is TRBV20-1, the J call TRBJ1-4, with a tentative D call TRBD1 (5 bases). V was shortened by 5 bases and J by 3 bases, with 10 bases between the two germline ends. From germline, CDR1 is DFQATT and CDR2 SNEGSKA (reference sequence). The CDR3 is 13 amino acids. The CDR3 DNA reads TGCAGTGCTGGGGGGGATCCTAATGAAAAACTGTTTTTT. Amino acids: CSAGGDPNEKLFF.

The chain joins TRBV9 to TRBJ2-3; perhaps TRBD2 as D (5 bases). Germline V lookup: CDR1 SGDLS, CDR2 YYNGEE. The CDR3 sequence is 15 residues long. Trimming took off 0 bases at V and 5 bases at J, with 13 bases between the two ends. CDR3 bases: TGTGCCAGCAGCGTAGAAGAGGGCAGGAGAGATACGCAGTATTTT. It yields the protein CASSVEEGRRDTQYF. The whole variable domain, filled in from reference TRBV9 and TRBJ2-3, reads DSGVTQTPKHLITATGQRVTLRCSPRSGDLSVYWYQQSLDQGLQFLIQYYNGEERAKGNILERFSAQQFPDLHSELNLSSLELGDSALYFCASSVEEGRRDTQYFGPGTRLTVL.

The chain couples TRBV7-9 to TRBJ2-7; D may be TRBD1 (5 bases). The end of the DNA aligns better with TRBJ2-5, so the J call may be wrong. Looked up from germline, CDR1 is SEHNR and CDR2 is FQNEAQ (reference sequence). CDR3 length: 14 amino acids. CDR3 sequence: CASSPDTQGGTQYF. The DNA for the CDR3 is TGTGCCAGCAGCCCTGACACCCAGGGCGGGACCCAGTACTTC.

The gene calls are TRBV20-1 and TRBJ2-3; a possible D gene is TRBD2 (6 bases). Deletions cut 4 bases from V and 2 bases from J, with 13 bases between. Per the germline V gene, CDR1 is DFQATT and CDR2 is SNEGSKA (reference sequence). The CDR3 consists of 14 residues. The CDR3 DNA follows: TGCAGTGCTAACCCCCCGGGGGTCACAGATACGCAGTATTTT. Translated: CSANPPGVTDTQYF.

The chain carries TRBV5-1 and TRBJ2-7, with a weak D call TRBD1 (6 bases). This CDR3 comprises 16 residues. CDR1 SGHRS and CDR2 YFSETQ come from the germline V gene. V lost 0 bases and J 0 bases, leaving 13 bases between the germline ends. The CDR3 nucleotides read TGCGCCAGCAGCTTGGCCTCAACAGGGAGCTCCTACGAGCAGTACTTC. Amino acids: CASSLASTGSSYEQYF.

This rearrangement joins TRBV12-3 or TRBV12-4 to TRBJ1-1, with TRBD1 matching over 7 bases. This CDR3 is 13 amino acids long. V gave up 6 bases and J gave up 10 bases; unmatched junction bases: 11. The CDR3 region is CASSPTGNTLAFF. The DNA of the CDR3 is TGTGCCAGCAGCCCGACAGGGAACACGTTAGCTTTCTTT.

The genes are TRBV7-9 and TRBJ1-2; D is possibly TRBD1 (5 bases). There are 14 residues in the CDR3. Germline V CDR1 and CDR2: SEHNR, FQNEAQ (reference sequence). Trimming removed 4 bases from V and 7 bases from J, with 16 bases in between. For the CDR3, the DNA is TGTGCCAGCAGCTATGGTGGAGGGGCGCTTGGCTACACCTTC. As protein: CASSYGGGALGYTF.

There are many counts of this clonotype. This chain connects TRBV9 to TRBJ2-5; maybe TRBD2 (6 bases). CDR3 length: 13 amino acids. CDR1 is SGDLS and CDR2 is YYNGEE in the germline V gene. Trimming stripped 0 bases from V and 4 bases from J, with 7 bases between. Here the CDR3 DNA reads TGTGCCAGCAGCGTAGAGGGAGGAGAGACCCAGTACTTC. Its translation is CASSVEGGETQYF. The entire variable domain, with the rest obtained from reference TRBV9 and TRBJ2-5, is as follows: DSGVTQTPKHLITATGQRVTLRCSPRSGDLSVYWYQQSLDQGLQFLIQYYNGEERAKGNILERFSAQQFPDLHSELNLSSLELGDSALYFCASSVEGGETQYFGPGTRLLVL.

The chain combines TRBV5-1 with TRBJ2-7, with TRBD1 matching over 8 bases. V gave up 7 bases and J gave up 5 bases; unmatched junction bases: 11. Per the germline V gene, CDR1 is SGHRS and CDR2 is YFSETQ. This CDR3 has 14 amino acids. This CDR3 reads CASSPTGAVDEQYF. CDR3 in DNA: TGCGCCAGCTCCCCGACAGGGGCGGTGGACGAGCAGTACTTC.

The sample holds a few counts of this clonotype. The V gene is TRBV7-2, the J gene TRBJ2-5; 7 positions agree with TRBD1. Losses at the gene ends were 6 bases for V and 5 bases for J; bases not matched to a gene: 9. There are 14 residues in the CDR3. Germline CDR1 is SGHTA and CDR2 is FQGNSA. The CDR3 region is CASSLDRAVETQYF. In DNA form, the CDR3 reads TGTGCCAGCAGTCTAGACAGGGCGGTTGAGACCCAGTACTTC.

This chain links TRBV3-1 with TRBJ2-4, with 14 bases that match TRBD2. The junction had 10 bases not matched to a gene; V was cut back by 2 bases and J by 7 bases. Germline lookup yields CDR1 LGHDT and CDR2 YNNKEL (reference sequence). The CDR3 length is 18 residues. CDR3 DNA: TGTGCCAGCAGCCAAAGGGGGTCCGGGACTAGCGGGGGTAACATTCAGTACTTC. Its protein product is CASSQRGSGTSGGNIQYF.